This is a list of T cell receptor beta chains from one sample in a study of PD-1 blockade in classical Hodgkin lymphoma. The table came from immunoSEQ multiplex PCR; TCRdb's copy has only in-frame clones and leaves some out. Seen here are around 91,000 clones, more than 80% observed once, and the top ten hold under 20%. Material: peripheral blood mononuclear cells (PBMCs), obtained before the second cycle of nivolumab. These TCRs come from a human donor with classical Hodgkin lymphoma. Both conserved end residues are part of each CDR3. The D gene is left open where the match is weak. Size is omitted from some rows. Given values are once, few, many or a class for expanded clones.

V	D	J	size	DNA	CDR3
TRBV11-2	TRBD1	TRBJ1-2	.	TGTGCCAGCAGCTCCATATTGGGACAGGAGAAGGAGGGAGGCTACACCTTC	CASSSILGQEKEGGYTF
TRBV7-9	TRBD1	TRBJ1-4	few	TGTGCCAGCAGCCTCAGGACAGGGACTAATGAAAAACTGTTTTTT	CASSLRTGTNEKLFF
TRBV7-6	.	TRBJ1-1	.	TGTGCCAGCAGCTCTCCGGGAGCAGAAGCTTTCTTT	CASSSPGAEAFF
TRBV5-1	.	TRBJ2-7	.	TGCGCCAGCAGCCCGAGGACAGCGGACCCCTACGAGCAGTACTTC	CASSPRTADPYEQYF
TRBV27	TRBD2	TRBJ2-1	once	TGTGCCAGCAGGGGTCAGGCTAGCGGGCCAGGGCATGAGCAGTTCTTC	CASRGQASGPGHEQFF
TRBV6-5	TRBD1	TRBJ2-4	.	TGTGCCAGCAGTTACTCGACAGGGCTCCAAAACATTCAGTACTTC	CASSYSTGLQNIQYF
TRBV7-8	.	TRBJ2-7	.	TGTGCCAGCAGCTTACGACAGTCCTCCTACGAGCAGTACTTC	CASSLRQSSYEQYF
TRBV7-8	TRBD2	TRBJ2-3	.	TGTGCCAGCAGCTTGGACCGACTAGCGGCGAGCTCGGCAGATACGCAGTATTTT	CASSLDRLAASSADTQYF
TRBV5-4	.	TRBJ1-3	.	TGTGCCAGCAGCCCTGGGACTTCTGGAAACACCATATATTTT	CASSPGTSGNTIYF
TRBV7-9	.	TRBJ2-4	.	TGTGCCAGCAGCTTATCGGAGGGGAGCATTCAGTACTTC	CASSLSEGSIQYF
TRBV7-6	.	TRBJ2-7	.	TGTGCCAGCAGCTTAGCCGAGGGGTTCCACGAGCAGTACTTC	CASSLAEGFHEQYF
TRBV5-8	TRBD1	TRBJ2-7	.	TGTGCCAGCAGCTTAAGGGACAGCTCCTACGAGCAGTACTTC	CASSLRDSSYEQYF
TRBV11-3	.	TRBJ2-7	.	TGTGCCAGCAGCTCTACGTGGGGGAACGAGCAGTACTTC	CASSSTWGNEQYF
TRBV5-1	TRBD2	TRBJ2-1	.	TGCGCCAGCAGCTTAATAGGTCTAGCGGGTTACAATGAGCAGTTCTTC	CASSLIGLAGYNEQFF
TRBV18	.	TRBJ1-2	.	TGTGCCAGCTCACCATTACCCCTGGATGGCTACACCTTC	CASSPLPLDGYTF
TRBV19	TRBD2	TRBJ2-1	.	TGTGCCAGTAGCCCGGGACTAGACGCCTACAATGAGCAGTTCTTC	CASSPGLDAYNEQFF
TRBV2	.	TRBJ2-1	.	TGTGCCAGCTCTATGACTAGGGGCAATGAGCAGTTCTTC	CASSMTRGNEQFF
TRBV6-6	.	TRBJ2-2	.	TGTGCCACCGGGGCGCCCGCCGGGGAGCTGTTTTTT	CATGAPAGELFF
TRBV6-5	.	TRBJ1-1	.	TGTGCCAGCAGTTACGGGGCGGCTAACACTGAAGCTTTCTTT	CASSYGAANTEAFF
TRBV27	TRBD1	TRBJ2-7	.	TGTGCCAGCAGTCAACGACAGGGTATCTACGAGCAGTACTTC	CASSQRQGIYEQYF
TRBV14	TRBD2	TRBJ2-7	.	TGTGCCAGCAGCCCCCAGGCGGGACTAGGGTCTTACGAGCAGTACTTC	CASSPQAGLGSYEQYF
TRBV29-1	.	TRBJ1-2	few	TGCAGCGCCGCTGGGGGCGAGGGCTATGGCTACACCTTC	CSAAGGEGYGYTF
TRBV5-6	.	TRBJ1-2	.	TGTGCCAGCAGCCGGAATAACTATGGCTACACCTTC	CASSRNNYGYTF
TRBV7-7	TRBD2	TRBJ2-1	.	TGTGCCAGCAGCTTAGAAGCGGGAGCGCCCAATGAGCAGTTCTTC	CASSLEAGAPNEQFF
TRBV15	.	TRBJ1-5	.	TGTGCCACCAGCCCCCGAAGGCCTCCGGGAGAGCCCCAGCATTTT	CATSPRRPPGEPQHF
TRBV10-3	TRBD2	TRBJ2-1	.	TGTGCCGGCATGTCTAGCGGGAGTAGAGATGAGCAGTTCTTC	CAGMSSGSRDEQFF
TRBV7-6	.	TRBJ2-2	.	TGTGCCAGCAGCTTCCTGCCGGGGGACACCGGGGAGCTGTTTTTT	CASSFLPGDTGELFF
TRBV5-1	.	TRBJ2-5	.	TGCGCCAGCAGCTTGGCGAGTCTCCAAGAGACCCAGTACTTC	CASSLASLQETQYF
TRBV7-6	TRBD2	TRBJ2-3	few	TGTGCCAGCAGCTTAGTACCCACTAGCGGGGCTAGCACAGATACGCAGTATTTT	CASSLVPTSGASTDTQYF
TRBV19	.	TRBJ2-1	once	TGTGCCAGTAGTACTTTGGAGCTGACGATGGAGTTCTTC	CASSTLELTMEFF
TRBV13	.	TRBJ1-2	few	TGTGCCAGCAGCTTAGTTGGCAGGGATGGCTATGGCTACACCTTC	CASSLVGRDGYGYTF
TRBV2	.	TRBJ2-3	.	TGTGCCAGCAGTGGTGGGCTCCTAATCACAGATACGCAGTATTTT	CASSGGLLITDTQYF
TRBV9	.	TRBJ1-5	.	TGTGCCAGCAGCAGGGGAGATCAGCCCCAGCATTTT	CASSRGDQPQHF
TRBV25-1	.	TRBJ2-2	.	TGTGCCAGCAGGGCCTTGGGGGGCACCGGGGAGCTGTTTTTT	CASRALGGTGELFF
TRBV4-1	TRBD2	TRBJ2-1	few	TGCGCCAGCAGCACTCTACTAGCGGGCCATGAGCAGTTCTTC	CASSTLLAGHEQFF
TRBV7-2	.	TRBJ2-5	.	TGTGCCAGCAGCTTAGCCCGAAACAGGTACCAAGAGACCCAGTACTTC	CASSLARNRYQETQYF
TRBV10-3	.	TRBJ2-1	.	TGTGCCATCAGTGAGTCGGTTGGGGTTGAGCAGTTCTTC	CAISESVGVEQFF
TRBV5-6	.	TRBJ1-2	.	TGTGCCAGCAGCTTGGAATGGCCACCCGATAACTATGGCTACACCTTC	CASSLEWPPDNYGYTF
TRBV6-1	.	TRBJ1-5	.	TGTGCCAGCAGTGAAATGGATCAGCCCCAGCATTTT	CASSEMDQPQHF
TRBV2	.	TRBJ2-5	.	TGTGCCAGCAGTGAGCGACTACCTGGAGAGACCCAGTACTTC	CASSERLPGETQYF
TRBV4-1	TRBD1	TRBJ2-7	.	TGCGCCAGCAGCCCCGGGAATCGGGACAGGGCCCACGAGCAGTACTTC	CASSPGNRDRAHEQYF
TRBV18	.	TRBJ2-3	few	TGTGCCAGCTCACCACCGGGGATGGATACGCAGTATTTT	CASSPPGMDTQYF
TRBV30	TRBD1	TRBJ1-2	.	TGTGCCTGGAGTGCACAGGGGTATGGCTACACCTTC	CAWSAQGYGYTF
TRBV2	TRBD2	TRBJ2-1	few	TGTGCCAGCAGTGTGAGGACTAGCGGCCGCAATGAGCAGTTCTTC	CASSVRTSGRNEQFF
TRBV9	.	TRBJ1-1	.	TGTGCCAGCAGCGTAGCTTATGGGGGGCGCATGACTGAAGCTTTCTTT	CASSVAYGGRMTEAFF
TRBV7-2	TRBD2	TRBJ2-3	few	TGTGCCAGCAGCTCGACTAGCAGACCCACAGATACGCAGTATTTT	CASSSTSRPTDTQYF
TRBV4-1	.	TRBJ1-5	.	TGCGCCAGCAGCCAAGTGGTGGGGGAGAGACAGCCCCAGCATTTT	CASSQVVGERQPQHF
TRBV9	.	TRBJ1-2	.	TGTGCCAGCAGCGTAGGACCGGATGTCTATGGCTACACCTTC	CASSVGPDVYGYTF
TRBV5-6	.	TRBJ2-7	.	TGTGCCAGCAGCTTGGAGGGGACCTACGAGCAGTACTTC	CASSLEGTYEQYF
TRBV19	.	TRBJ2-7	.	TGTGCCAGTAGTATAGGCCCCGGCGTCCGCTACGAGCAGTACTTC	CASSIGPGVRYEQYF
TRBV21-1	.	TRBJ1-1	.	TGTGCCAGCAGCAAAGATCCGACAGGGAAGGGCTACACTGAAGCTTTCTTT	CASSKDPTGKGYTEAFF